This entry concerns a single T cell receptor beta chain. This specimen belongs to a study of blood T cell repertoires in COVID-19. Study overall: Acute and convalescent COVID-19 specimens originated in the United States, Italy and Spain.

V was pared by 2 bases and J by 6 bases, with 19 bases between. This CDR3 region has 16 residues. In germline, CDR1 is MDHEN, CDR2 SYDVKM. The assay was immunoSEQ multiplex PCR, and TCRdb's table has in-frame clones only and misses some. The table shows 150,000 to 200,000 clones, with almost 85% occurring only once. Cohort 3 recovery required two negative PCRs, clearance, or symptom resolution. The rearrangement uses TRBV28 and TRBJ1-1; possible D gene TRBD1, 6 bases. This sequence was found in a man aged 45-60 years who had recovered from COVID-19. Sequencing was performed on PBMCs or T cells enriched from blood (not recorded which). In DNA, the CDR3 is TGTGCCAGCAGTTTAAGGGCCGCACAGGGCGTCGCTGAAGCTTTCTTT. Translating gives CASSLRAAQGVAEAFF.